Presented here are 30 T cell receptor beta chains from one specimen sequenced in a study of blood T cells in healthy people across ages. Next came a second PCR, run for 7 to 11 cycles, which used a sample-barcoded 5' primer along with a J-beta primer mix. TCRdb reanalysed the 5' RACE reads using MiXCR and keeps one entry per CDR3 protein. The sample consists of about 1.8 million distinct CDR3 sequences, roughly 52% of them appearing once. Sequencing used blood. These receptors originate from a woman in her 40s in good health.

The V and J genes are TRBV4-3 and TRBJ2-3; possibly TRBD2 for D (6 bases). V was shortened by 0 bases and J by 6 bases, with 16 bases between the two germline ends. Germline assignment: CDR1 LGHNA and CDR2 YSLEER. The CDR3 has 16 amino acids. The CDR3 reads CASSQEVRGGPDTQYF. CDR3 coding DNA: TGCGCCAGCAGCCAAGAAGTGCGGGGAGGTCCGGATACGCAGTATTTT.

The chain couples TRBV20-1 to TRBJ2-7; D perhaps matches TRBD1 (6 bases). The germline V gene encodes CDR1 DFQATT and CDR2 SNEGSKA (reference sequence). V was cut by 5 bases and J by 3 bases, with 20 bases left in between. The CDR3 extends over 15 amino acids. CDR3 DNA: TGCAGTGCTGGAAAGGTGGGGGCCGGAAACTACGAGCAGTACTTC. Translating it yields CSAGKVGAGNYEQYF.

This clonotype came up a few times. V usage is TRBV12-3 or TRBV12-4 and J usage is TRBJ2-7; 7 bases match TRBD1. The CDR3 has 13 residues. J gave up 5 bases and V 6 bases, and 7 bases lay outside the gene matches. This chain's CDR3 is CASSRDRADEQYF. CDR3 sequence (DNA): TGTGCCAGCAGCCGTGACAGGGCGGACGAGCAGTACTTC.

This clonotype came up many times. The CDR3 here is CSASGTGMGLTDTQYF. The DNA of the CDR3 is TGCAGTGCTAGCGGGACAGGGATGGGGCTAACAGATACGCAGTATTTT. The chain combines TRBV20-1 with TRBJ2-3; 9 nucleotides align to TRBD1. In germline, CDR1 is DFQATT, CDR2 SNEGSKA (reference sequence). The junction had 10 bases not matched to a gene; V was cut back by 3 bases and J by 3 bases. The CDR3 runs to 16 residues.

This clonotype was detected only a few times. The rearrangement links TRBV11-2 to TRBJ2-5; 7 positions match TRBD2. The CDR3 has 15 residues. The V and J ends lost 0 bases and 4 bases, in that order; junction bases with no gene match: 5. The germline V gene encodes CDR1 SGHAT and CDR2 FQNNGV. CDR3 residues: CASSLDGAGSETQYF. CDR3 DNA: TGTGCCAGCAGCTTAGATGGAGCGGGGTCAGAGACCCAGTACTTC.

The chain uses TRBV15 and TRBJ2-5; TRBD1 matches 7 bases. V trimming: 0 bases; J trimming: 1 base; junction bases outside the gene matches: 2. The germline CDR1 and CDR2 sequences are LNHNV and YYDKDF (reference sequence). The CDR3 spans 15 residues. The CDR3 sequence: CATSRDQGVQETQYF. CDR3 nucleotide sequence: TGTGCCACCAGCAGAGATCAGGGGGTCCAAGAGACCCAGTACTTC. Together with reference TRBV15 and TRBJ2-5, the CDR3 gives the full variable domain: DAMVIQNPRYQVTQFGKPVTLSCSQTLNHNVMYWYQQKSSQAPKLLFHYYDKDFNNEADTPDNFQSRRPNTSFCFLDIRSPGLGDTAMYLCATSRDQGVQETQYFGPGTRLLVL.

This sequence joins TRBV20-1 and TRBJ1-1; D uncertain. There are 13 residues in the CDR3. V shed 2 bases and J shed 6 bases, with 13 bases lying between them. The V gene's germline CDR1 is DFQATT and CDR2 SNEGSKA (reference sequence). The CDR3, as DNA: TGCAGTGCTAGAATTGACCGCCGCGCTGAAGCTTTCTTT. This translates into CSARIDRRAEAFF.

In its sample, this clonotype was seen once. V usage is TRBV29-1 and J usage is TRBJ2-4, with 7 bases that match TRBD2. The V gene end was trimmed by 4 bases and the J gene end by 0 bases; junction bases not matched to a gene: 15. The CDR3 totals 18 residues. Per the germline V gene, CDR1 is SQVTM and CDR2 is ANQGSEA. CDR3 sequence reads: CSVAGDYTDPLAKNIQYF. CDR3 DNA sequence: TGCAGCGTTGCGGGGGACTATACGGATCCACTAGCCAAAAACATTCAGTACTTC.

The genes are TRBV4-1 and TRBJ2-5; D tentatively reads TRBD1 or TRBD2 (5 bases each). The V gene lost 3 bases and the J gene lost 4 bases, with 18 bases spanning the gap. The germline CDR1 and CDR2 sequences are MGHRA and YSYEKL. The CDR3 is 16 residues long. The CDR3 DNA sequence: TGCGCCAGCAGCCAGGTCCCGGGCAGGGACCCAGAGACCCAGTACTTC. Translation gives CASSQVPGRDPETQYF.

This clonotype was observed a few times. The chain uses TRBV28 and TRBJ2-7, with TRBD1 matching over 7 bases. J was trimmed by 2 bases and V by 8 bases; bases with no gene match: 9. The CDR3 length is 14 residues. The germline V gene encodes CDR1 MDHEN and CDR2 SYDVKM. The CDR3 coding sequence is TGTGCCAGCTATACCGGGACAGACGCCTACGAGCAGTACTTC. Protein product: CASYTGTDAYEQYF.

V usage is TRBV9 and J usage is TRBJ2-2; maybe TRBD1 (6 bases). Germline V gene lookup returns CDR1 SGDLS and CDR2 YYNGEE. The CDR3 has 17 residues. V was pared by 4 bases and J by 0 bases, with 16 bases between. This CDR3 reads CASSHSGQGANTGELFF. CDR3 nucleotide sequence: TGTGCCAGCAGCCACTCGGGACAAGGGGCGAACACCGGGGAGCTGTTTTTT.

J is TRBJ2-3 and V is TRBV6-5, with 9 bases that match TRBD1. After removal of 6 bases from V and 0 bases from J, the junction contained 7 bases not matched to a gene. Germline lookup yields CDR1 MNHEY and CDR2 SVGAGI. There are 16 residues in the CDR3. CDR3 in amino acids: CASRLQGAVSTDTQYF. CDR3 in DNA: TGTGCCAGCAGACTACAGGGGGCTGTAAGCACAGATACGCAGTATTTT.

This clonotype was counted only a few times. V usage is TRBV7-2 and J usage is TRBJ1-4; TRBD1 aligns across 8 bases. Losses at the gene ends were 5 bases for V and 5 bases for J; bases not matched to a gene: 10. CDR3 length: 16 residues. In germline, CDR1 is SGHTA, CDR2 FQGNSA. CDR3: CASSDLRGPANEKLFF. CDR3 sequence (DNA): TGTGCCAGCAGCGACCTCAGGGGGCCGGCGAATGAAAAACTGTTTTTT.

The chain has TRBV20-1 and TRBJ2-3, with D possibly matching TRBD2 (7 bases). This CDR3 has 13 residues. V was shortened by 6 bases and J by 8 bases, with 18 bases between the two germline ends. Looked up from germline, CDR1 is DFQATT and CDR2 is SNEGSKA (reference sequence). Written as DNA, the CDR3 is TGCAGTGCCCCGAGGGGGGGAAGGGGTACGCAGTATTTT. As protein: CSAPRGGRGTQYF.

The chain links TRBV11-2 to TRBJ2-3, with 9 bases matching TRBD1. The last part of the DNA fits TRBJ1-5 better; the J call may be wrong. CDR3 length: 16 residues. The V gene's germline CDR1 is SGHAT and CDR2 FQNNGV. CDR3 residues: CASSRARDRATDTQHF. The CDR3 region has the DNA TGTGCCAGCAGCCGCGCTCGGGACAGGGCCACAGATACGCAGCATTTT.

This chain connects TRBV12-3 or TRBV12-4 to TRBJ2-7; TRBD1 is a possible D gene (5 bases). This CDR3 has 14 amino acids. Trimming took off 6 bases at V and 3 bases at J, with 15 bases between the two ends. CDR3 protein: CASSRRGSIYEQYF. In nucleotides, the CDR3 is TGTGCCAGCAGCAGAAGGGGCTCAATCTACGAGCAGTACTTC.

V is TRBV12-3 or TRBV12-4 and J is TRBJ1-2; TRBD1 might be the D (6 bases). CDR3 length: 13 residues. V was trimmed by 8 bases and J by 2 bases, leaving 12 bases between them. The chain's CDR3 is CASRGAGNYGYTF. DNA for the CDR3: TGTGCCAGCCGGGGGGCAGGGAACTATGGCTACACCTTC.

This clonotype was counted a few times. V is TRBV20-1 and J is TRBJ2-1; D might be TRBD2 (6 bases). Trimming removed 3 bases from V and 6 bases from J, with 15 bases in between. Germline V gives CDR1 DFQATT, CDR2 SNEGSKA (reference sequence). The CDR3 extends over 14 amino acids. CDR3 nucleotide sequence: TGCAGTGCTAGGGGGGTGGAGGGTCCCAATGAGCAGTTCTTC. Its translation: CSARGVEGPNEQFF.

A remark on this clonotype: One end of the junction varies from germline; a read error may be responsible. This rearrangement joins TRBV7-7 to TRBJ2-5; D gene ambiguous. CDR1 and CDR2 from the germline V gene are SSHAT and FNYEAQ (reference sequence). The CDR3 has 14 residues. Here the CDR3 reads CASSFSGQQETQYF. The CDR3 region has the DNA TGTGCTAGCAGCTTTAGTGGGCAGCAAGAGACCCAGTACTTC.

The CDR3 loop reads CASRYPGQGYGYTF. Here the CDR3 DNA reads TGTGCCAGCAGATACCCGGGACAGGGGTATGGCTACACCTTC. This chain uses TRBV7-2 with TRBJ1-2; 10 bases line up with TRBD1. Trimming cost V 6 bases and J 5 bases; bases outside gene matches: 6. The CDR3 has 14 residues. Germline CDR1 reads SGHTA; CDR2 reads FQGNSA.

With regard to this clonotype: Just one base apart from a much larger clone, this may be a read error. The rearrangement uses TRBV7-2 and TRBJ2-3; TRBD2 matches at 12 bases. Germline values: CDR1 SGHTA, CDR2 FQGNSA. This CDR3 region has 18 residues. DNA for the CDR3: TGTGCCGGCAGCTTAGGGGCTAGCGGGGGGGCGTTTACAGATACGCAGTATTTT. Protein product: CAGSLGASGGAFTDTQYF. Full variable domain (rest looked up from reference TRBV7-2 and TRBJ2-3): GAGVSQSPSNKVTEKGKDVELRCDPISGHTALYWYRQSLGQGLEFLIYFQGNSAPDKSGLPSDRFSAERTGGSVSTLTIQRTQQEDSAVYLCAGSLGASGGAFTDTQYFGPGTRLTVL.

Written as DNA, the CDR3 is TGTGCCAGCAGCTTACAGGGACAGGGGGCCACAGATACGCAGTATTTT. Its protein is CASSLQGQGATDTQYF. The chain is built from TRBV7-2 and TRBJ2-3, with 12 bases lining up with TRBD1. CDR3 length: 16 amino acids. Germline V lookup: CDR1 SGHTA, CDR2 FQGNSA. V shed 2 bases, J shed 2 bases, and the junction held 2 bases outside the gene matches.

On this clonotype: An end of the junction differs from the germline gene, which may be a read error. The chain is built from TRBV27 and TRBJ1-2; a weak D match, TRBD1 (6 bases). The CDR3 sequence is 13 residues long. CDR1 and CDR2 from the germline V gene are MNHEY and SMNVEV (reference sequence). CDR3 bases: TGTACCAGCAGTAGGGGGAGTAACTATGGCTACACCTTC. This encodes CTSSRGSNYGYTF.

Details on this clonotype: Since a much larger clone is just one base distant, this may be a read error. CDR3 DNA sequence: TGTGCCAGCGGCCAACCGACAGGGGGCTCCTACAATGAGCAGTTCTTC. Amino acids: CASGQPTGGSYNEQFF. The chain links TRBV7-9 to TRBJ2-1, with 9 positions matching TRBD1. Germline CDR1 SEHNR, CDR2 FQNEAQ (reference sequence). The CDR3 loop spans 16 amino acids. Trimming took 8 bases from V and 0 from J; bases not matched to a gene: 8.

The rearrangement uses TRBV14 and TRBJ2-1, with D hard to call. The CDR3 contains 11 residues. Per the germline V gene, CDR1 is SGHDN and CDR2 is FVKESK. V was clipped by 3 bases and J by 9 bases, with 6 bases between them. The CDR3 sequence is CASSQVREQFF. The CDR3 region has the DNA TGTGCCAGCAGCCAGGTTCGTGAGCAGTTCTTC.

This chain uses TRBV2 with TRBJ2-3, with 8 bases that match TRBD1. Germline trimming cut 7 bases from V and 4 bases from J; bases unmatched to any gene: 7. The CDR3 is made up of 14 amino acids. Germline V gene data show CDR1 as SNHLY and CDR2 as FYNNEI. The CDR3 bases are TGTGCCAGCATAGCCCTGGACAGGGCAGATACGCAGTATTTT. This codes for CASIALDRADTQYF.

The rearrangement links TRBV4-3 to TRBJ1-2; tentative D call: TRBD1 (5 bases). Germline V lookup: CDR1 LGHNA, CDR2 YSLEER. Deletions cut 0 bases from V and 9 bases from J, with 20 bases between. The CDR3 runs 16 residues. CDR3 amino acids: CASSQEGDAPSGSYTF. The CDR3 DNA sequence: TGCGCCAGCAGCCAAGAAGGGGACGCCCCCAGCGGGAGCTACACCTTC.

This chain connects TRBV24-1 to TRBJ2-3; 15 bases line up with TRBD2. The CDR3 runs to 18 residues. The J segment lost 5 bases and the V segment lost 3 bases, leaving 8 bases of the junction unmatched. Germline V lookup: CDR1 KGHDR, CDR2 SFDVKD. The chain's CDR3 is CATSDQTGLAGGIDTQYF. In nucleotides, the CDR3 is TGTGCCACCAGTGATCAGACCGGACTAGCGGGGGGGATAGATACGCAGTATTTT.

The chain employs TRBV5-1 and TRBJ2-7; 9 nucleotides line up with TRBD1. There are 16 residues in the CDR3. V gave up 2 bases and J gave up 2 bases; unmatched junction bases: 8. Per germline, CDR1 SGHRS and CDR2 YFSETQ. CDR3 in DNA: TGCGCCAGCAGCTTTACCTCCGGGACAGGGCCCTACGAGCAGTACTTC. Its translation: CASSFTSGTGPYEQYF.

The chain joins TRBV27 to TRBJ1-6, with 10 positions matching TRBD1. Unmatched junction bases numbered 11, after V lost 5 bases and J lost 10 bases. There are 16 residues in the CDR3. CDR1 is MNHEY, CDR2 SMNVEV, per germline (reference sequence). The CDR3 sequence is CASSGRGQGTFSPLHF. For the CDR3, the DNA is TGTGCCAGCAGTGGGCGGGGACAGGGGACCTTCTCACCCCTCCACTTT.